This T cell receptor beta chain appears in the sequencing data of a study of CD8+ T cells in alopecia areata. Study details: Those treated were given oral tofacitinib at 5 to 10 mg twice daily.

The treatment: oral pan-JAK inhibitor, 5-10 mg twice daily. Patients with alopecia areata provided lesional scalp punch biopsies as well as peripheral blood. Notes on the study in general: Higher clonality than in normal scalp was seen in lesional scalp, especially alopecia totalis/universalis. Under tofacitinib, fewer expanded CD8+ clones appeared among the top 100 scalp clones.

As regards this clone: As yet, its antigen is unknown.

Extraction and reverse transcription of RNA yielded cDNA as the sequencing template. Clones were read by immunoSEQ multiplex PCR, and TCRdb kept only the in-frame ones, dropping some. The data hold about 190,000 clones, with about 60% observed a single time. This CDR3 is built from 15 residues. V lost 3 bases to trimming and J lost 3 bases, with 16 bases between them. The germline V gene has CDR1 SGDLS and CDR2 YYNGEE. The chain employs TRBV9 and TRBJ2-7; D perhaps matches TRBD1 (6 bases). The receptor was isolated from a human donor with alopecia areata. The specimen comprised CD8+ T cells sorted from blood, sampled at week 24, from a patient treated with tofacitinib. The CDR3 nucleotides read TGTGCCAGCAGCGCGGGACCGGGACAAGGCTACGAGCAGTACTTC. Its translation is CASSAGPGQGYEQYF.